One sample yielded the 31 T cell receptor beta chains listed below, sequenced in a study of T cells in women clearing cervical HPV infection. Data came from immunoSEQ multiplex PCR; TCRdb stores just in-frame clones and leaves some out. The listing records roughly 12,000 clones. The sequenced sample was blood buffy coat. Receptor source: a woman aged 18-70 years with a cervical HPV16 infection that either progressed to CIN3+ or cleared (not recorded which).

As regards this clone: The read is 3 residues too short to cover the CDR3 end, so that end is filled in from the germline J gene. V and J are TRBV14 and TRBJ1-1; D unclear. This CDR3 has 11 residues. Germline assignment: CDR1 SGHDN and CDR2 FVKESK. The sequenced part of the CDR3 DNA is TGTGCCAGCAGCCCCGGTCTCGAA. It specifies CASSPGLE. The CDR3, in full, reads CASSPGLEAFF.

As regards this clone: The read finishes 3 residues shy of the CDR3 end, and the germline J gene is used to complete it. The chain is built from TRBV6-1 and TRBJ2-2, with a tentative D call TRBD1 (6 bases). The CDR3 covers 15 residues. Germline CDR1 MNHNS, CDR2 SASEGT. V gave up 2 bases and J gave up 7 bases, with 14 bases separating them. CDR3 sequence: CASSENPRTVGELFF. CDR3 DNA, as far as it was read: TGTGCCAGCAGTGAAAACCCTCGGACAGTCGGGGAG.

The CDR3 here is CASSLDNYNEQFF. The covered CDR3 bases are TGTGCCAGCAGCCTAGATAATTACAATGAG. The V gene is TRBV7-3, the J gene TRBJ2-1; D gene unclear. The read ends 3 residues early relative to the CDR3; the germline J gene fills the gap. The V end lost 5 bases, the J end lost 4 bases, and 9 bases lay between the germline ends. The CDR3 contains 13 residues. The germline gives CDR1 SGHTA, CDR2 FQGTGA.

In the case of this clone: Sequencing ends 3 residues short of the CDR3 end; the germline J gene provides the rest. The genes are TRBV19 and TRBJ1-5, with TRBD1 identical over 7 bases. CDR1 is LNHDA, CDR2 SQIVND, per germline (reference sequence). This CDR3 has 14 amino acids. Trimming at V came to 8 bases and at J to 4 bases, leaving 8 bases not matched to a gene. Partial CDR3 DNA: TGTGCCAGTCATCCGGGACAGCTTAATCAGCCC. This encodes CASHPGQLNQP. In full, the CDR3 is CASHPGQLNQPQHF. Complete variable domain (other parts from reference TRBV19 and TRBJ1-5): DGGITQSPKYLFRKEGQNVTLSCEQNLNHDAMYWYRQDPGQGLRLIYYSQIVNDFQKGDIAEGYSVSREKKESFPLTVTSAQKNPTAFYLCASHPGQLNQPQHFGDGTRLSIL.

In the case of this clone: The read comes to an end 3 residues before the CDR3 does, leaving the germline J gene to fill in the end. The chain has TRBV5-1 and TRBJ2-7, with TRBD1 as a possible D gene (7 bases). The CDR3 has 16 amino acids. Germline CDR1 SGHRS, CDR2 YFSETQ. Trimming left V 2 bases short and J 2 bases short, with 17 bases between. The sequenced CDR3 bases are TGCGCCAGCAGCTTTTCACGCGGGACAGCTACCTACGAG. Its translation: CASSFSRGTATYE. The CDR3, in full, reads CASSFSRGTATYEQYF.

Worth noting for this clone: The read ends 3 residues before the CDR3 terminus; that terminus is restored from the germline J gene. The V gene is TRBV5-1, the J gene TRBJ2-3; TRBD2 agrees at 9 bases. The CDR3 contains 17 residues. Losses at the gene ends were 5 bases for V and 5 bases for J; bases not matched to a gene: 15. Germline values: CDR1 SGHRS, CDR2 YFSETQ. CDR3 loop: CASRTVYGGGARDTQYF. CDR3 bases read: TGCGCCAGCAGGACCGTTTACGGCGGGGGGGCCAGAGATACG.

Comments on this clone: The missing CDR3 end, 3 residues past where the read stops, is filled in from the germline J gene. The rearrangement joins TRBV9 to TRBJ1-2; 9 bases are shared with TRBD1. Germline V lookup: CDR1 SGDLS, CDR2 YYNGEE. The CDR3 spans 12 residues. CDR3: CASRQGARGYTF. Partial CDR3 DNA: TGTGCCAGCAGACAGGGGGCGCGAGGC. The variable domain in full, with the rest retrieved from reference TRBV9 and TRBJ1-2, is DSGVTQTPKHLITATGQRVTLRCSPRSGDLSVYWYQQSLDQGLQFLIQYYNGEERAKGNILERFSAQQFPDLHSELNLSSLELGDSALYFCASRQGARGYTFGSGTRLTVV.

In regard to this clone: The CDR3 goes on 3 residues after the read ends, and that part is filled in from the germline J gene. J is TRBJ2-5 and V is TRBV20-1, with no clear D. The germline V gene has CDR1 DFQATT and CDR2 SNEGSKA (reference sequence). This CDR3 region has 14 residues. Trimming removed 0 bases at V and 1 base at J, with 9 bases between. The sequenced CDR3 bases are TGCAGTGCTAGAGATCCTGCAGGCCAAGAGACC. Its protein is CSARDPAGQET. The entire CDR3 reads CSARDPAGQETQYF.

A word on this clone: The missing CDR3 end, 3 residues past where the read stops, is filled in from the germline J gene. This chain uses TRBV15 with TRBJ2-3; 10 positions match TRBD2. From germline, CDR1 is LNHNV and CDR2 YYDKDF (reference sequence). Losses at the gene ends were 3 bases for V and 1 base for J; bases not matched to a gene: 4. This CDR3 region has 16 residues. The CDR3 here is CATSRGGTSGTDTQYF. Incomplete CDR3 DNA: TGTGCCACCAGCAGGGGGGGGACTAGCGGCACAGATACG.

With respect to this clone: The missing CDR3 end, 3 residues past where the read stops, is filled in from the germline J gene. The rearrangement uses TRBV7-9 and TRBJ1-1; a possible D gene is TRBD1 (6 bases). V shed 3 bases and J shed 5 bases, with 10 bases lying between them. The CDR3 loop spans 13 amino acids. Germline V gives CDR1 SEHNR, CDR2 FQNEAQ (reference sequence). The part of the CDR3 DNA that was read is TGTGCCAGCAGCTTTGGGGGCGCAACTGAA. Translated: CASSFGGATE. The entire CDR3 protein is CASSFGGATEAFF.

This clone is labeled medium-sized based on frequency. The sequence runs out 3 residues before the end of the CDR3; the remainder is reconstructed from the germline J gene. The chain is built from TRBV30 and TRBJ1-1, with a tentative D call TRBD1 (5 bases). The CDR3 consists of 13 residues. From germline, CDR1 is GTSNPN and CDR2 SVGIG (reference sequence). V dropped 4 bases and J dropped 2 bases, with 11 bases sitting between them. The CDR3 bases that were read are TGTGCCTGGAATGAACAGGAAAACACTGAA. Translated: CAWNEQENTE. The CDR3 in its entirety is CAWNEQENTEAFF. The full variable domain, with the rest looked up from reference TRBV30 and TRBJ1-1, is SQTIHQWPATLVQPVGSPLSLECTVEGTSNPNLYWYRQAAGRGLQLLFYSVGIGQISSEVPQNLSASRPQDRQFILSSKKLLLSDSGFYLCAWNEQENTEAFFGQGTRLTVV.

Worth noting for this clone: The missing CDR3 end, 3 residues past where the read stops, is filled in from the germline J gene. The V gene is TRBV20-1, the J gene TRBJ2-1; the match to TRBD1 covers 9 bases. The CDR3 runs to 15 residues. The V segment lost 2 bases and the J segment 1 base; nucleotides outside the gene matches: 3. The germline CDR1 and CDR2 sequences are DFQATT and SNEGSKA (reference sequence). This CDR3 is CSARNDRGSYNEQFF. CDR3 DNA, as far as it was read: TGCAGTGCTAGAAACGACAGGGGGTCCTACAATGAG.

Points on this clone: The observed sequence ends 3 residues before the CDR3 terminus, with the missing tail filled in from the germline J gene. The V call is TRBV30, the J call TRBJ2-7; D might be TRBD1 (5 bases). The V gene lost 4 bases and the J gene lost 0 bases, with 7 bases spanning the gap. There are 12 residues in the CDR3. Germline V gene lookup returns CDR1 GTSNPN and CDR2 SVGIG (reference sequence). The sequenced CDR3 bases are TGTGCCTGGAAGGGGAACTCCTACGAG. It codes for CAWKGNSYE. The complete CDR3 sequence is CAWKGNSYEQYF. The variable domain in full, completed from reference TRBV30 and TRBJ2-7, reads SQTIHQWPATLVQPVGSPLSLECTVEGTSNPNLYWYRQAAGRGLQLLFYSVGIGQISSEVPQNLSASRPQDRQFILSSKKLLLSDSGFYLCAWKGNSYEQYFGPGTRLTVT.

The CDR3 sequence: CASSQSGAHNSPLHF. CDR3 DNA (partial): TGCGCCAGCAGTCAATCGGGGGCCCATAATTCACCC. The chain has TRBV23-1 and TRBJ1-6; tentative D call: TRBD1 (6 bases). The CDR3 extends 3 residues past the end of the read, so its final part is completed from the germline J gene. TRBV23-1 is designated an ORF whose function remains uncertain. The germline V and J ends were trimmed by 0 bases and 5 bases, with 8 bases remaining between them. This CDR3 is built from 15 residues.

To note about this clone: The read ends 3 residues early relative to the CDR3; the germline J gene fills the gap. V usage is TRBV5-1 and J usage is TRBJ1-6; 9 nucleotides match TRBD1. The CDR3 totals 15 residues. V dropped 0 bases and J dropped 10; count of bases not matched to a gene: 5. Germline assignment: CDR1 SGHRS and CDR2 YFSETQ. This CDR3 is CASSLGRTGVSPLHF. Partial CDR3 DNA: TGCGCCAGCAGCTTGGGTAGGACAGGGGTCTCACCC.

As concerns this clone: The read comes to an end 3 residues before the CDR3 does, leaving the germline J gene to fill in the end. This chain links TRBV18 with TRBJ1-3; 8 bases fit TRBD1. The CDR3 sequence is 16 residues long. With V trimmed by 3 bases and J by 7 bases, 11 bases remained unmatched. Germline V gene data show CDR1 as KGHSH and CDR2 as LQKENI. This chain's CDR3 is CASSPGTGSSGNTIYF. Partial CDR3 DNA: TGTGCCAGCTCACCGGGGACAGGCTCCAGCGGGAACACC.

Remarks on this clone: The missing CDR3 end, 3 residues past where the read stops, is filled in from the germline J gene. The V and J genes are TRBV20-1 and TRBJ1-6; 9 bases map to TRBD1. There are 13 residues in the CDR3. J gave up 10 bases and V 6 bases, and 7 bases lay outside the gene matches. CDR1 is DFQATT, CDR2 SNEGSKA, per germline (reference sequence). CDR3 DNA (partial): TGCAGTGCCCGACAGGGGGTCGACTCACCC. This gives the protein CSARQGVDSP. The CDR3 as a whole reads CSARQGVDSPLHF.

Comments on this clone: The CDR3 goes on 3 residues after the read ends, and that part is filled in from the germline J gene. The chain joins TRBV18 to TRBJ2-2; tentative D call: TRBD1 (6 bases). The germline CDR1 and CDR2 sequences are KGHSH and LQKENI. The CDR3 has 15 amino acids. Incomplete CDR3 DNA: TGTGCCAGCTCATACGAACAGGGTACAGAATCACCG. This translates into CASSYEQGTESP. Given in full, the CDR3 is CASSYEQGTESPLFF.

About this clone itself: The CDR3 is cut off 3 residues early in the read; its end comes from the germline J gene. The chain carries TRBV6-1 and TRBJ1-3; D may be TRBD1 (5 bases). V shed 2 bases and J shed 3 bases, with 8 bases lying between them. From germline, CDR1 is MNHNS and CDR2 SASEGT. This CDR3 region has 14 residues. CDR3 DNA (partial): TGTGCCAGCAGTGAATCAGGGAGTGGAAACACC. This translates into CASSESGSGNT. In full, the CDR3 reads CASSESGSGNTIYF.

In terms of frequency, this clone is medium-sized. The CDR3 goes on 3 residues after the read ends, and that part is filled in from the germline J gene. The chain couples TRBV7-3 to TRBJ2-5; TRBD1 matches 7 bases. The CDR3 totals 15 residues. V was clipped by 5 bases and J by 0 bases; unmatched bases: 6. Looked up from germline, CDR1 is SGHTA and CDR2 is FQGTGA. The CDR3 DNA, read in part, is TGTGCCAGCAGCCCCGGGACAGCAAACCAAGAGACC. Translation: CASSPGTANQET. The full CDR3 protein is CASSPGTANQETQYF.

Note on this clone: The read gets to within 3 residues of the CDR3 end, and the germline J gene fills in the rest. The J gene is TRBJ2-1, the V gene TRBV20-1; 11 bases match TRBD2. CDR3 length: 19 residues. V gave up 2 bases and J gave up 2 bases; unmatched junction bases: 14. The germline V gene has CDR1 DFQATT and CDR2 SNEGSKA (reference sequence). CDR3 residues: CSARLKGEGLAVTYNEQFF. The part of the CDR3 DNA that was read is TGCAGTGCTAGACTAAAAGGGGAGGGACTAGCGGTTACCTACAATGAG.

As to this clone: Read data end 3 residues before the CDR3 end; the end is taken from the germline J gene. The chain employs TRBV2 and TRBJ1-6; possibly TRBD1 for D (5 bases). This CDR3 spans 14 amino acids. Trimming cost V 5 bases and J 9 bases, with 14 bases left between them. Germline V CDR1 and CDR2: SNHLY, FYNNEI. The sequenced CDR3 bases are TGTGCCAGCAGTAAAACGGGGGGAGGTTCACCC. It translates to CASSKTGGGSP. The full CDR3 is CASSKTGGGSPLHF.

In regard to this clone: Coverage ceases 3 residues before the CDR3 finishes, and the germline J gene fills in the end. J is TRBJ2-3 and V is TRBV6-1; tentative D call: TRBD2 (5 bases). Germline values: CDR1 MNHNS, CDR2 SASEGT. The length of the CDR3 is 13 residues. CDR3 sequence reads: CASSDASRGTQYF. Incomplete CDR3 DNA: TGTGCCAGCAGTGACGCTAGCCGAGGCACG.

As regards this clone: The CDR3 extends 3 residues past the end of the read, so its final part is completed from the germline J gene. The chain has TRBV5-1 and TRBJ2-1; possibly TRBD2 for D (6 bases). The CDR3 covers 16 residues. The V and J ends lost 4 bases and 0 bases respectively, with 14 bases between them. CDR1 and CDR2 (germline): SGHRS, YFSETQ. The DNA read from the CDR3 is TGCGCCAGCAGCCTGCGGGCCGGGGGCTCCTACAATGAG. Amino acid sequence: CASSLRAGGSYNE. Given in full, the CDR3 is CASSLRAGGSYNEQFF.

The CDR3 protein is CASSLTSGGRETQYF. CDR3 DNA (partial): TGCGCCAGCAGCTTGACGTCAGGGGGCCGAGAGACG. The V gene is TRBV5-1, the J gene TRBJ2-3; 8 bases fit TRBD1. The CDR3 is cut off 3 residues early in the read; its end comes from the germline J gene. The germline gives CDR1 SGHRS, CDR2 YFSETQ. CDR3 length: 15 residues.

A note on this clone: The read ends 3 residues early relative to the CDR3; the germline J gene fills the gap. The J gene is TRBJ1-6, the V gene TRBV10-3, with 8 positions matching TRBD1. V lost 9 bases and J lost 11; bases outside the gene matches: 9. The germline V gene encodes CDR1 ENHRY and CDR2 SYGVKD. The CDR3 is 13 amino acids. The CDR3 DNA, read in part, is TGTGCCATAAAGGGACAGGCGGCGGCACCC. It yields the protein CAIKGQAAAP. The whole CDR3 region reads CAIKGQAAAPLHF.

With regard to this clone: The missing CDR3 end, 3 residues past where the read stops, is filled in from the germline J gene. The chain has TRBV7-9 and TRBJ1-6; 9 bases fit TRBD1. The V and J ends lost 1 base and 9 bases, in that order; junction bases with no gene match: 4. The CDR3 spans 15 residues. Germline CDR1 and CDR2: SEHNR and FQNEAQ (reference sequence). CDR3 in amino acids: CASSLGTGESSPLHF. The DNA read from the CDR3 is TGTGCCAGCAGCTTAGGGACAGGGGAAAGTTCACCC.

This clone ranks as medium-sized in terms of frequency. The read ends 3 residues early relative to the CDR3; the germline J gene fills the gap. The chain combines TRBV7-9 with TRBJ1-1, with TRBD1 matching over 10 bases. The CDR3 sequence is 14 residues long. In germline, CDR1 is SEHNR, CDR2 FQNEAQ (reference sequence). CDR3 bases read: TGTGCCAGCAGCTTAGCCGAAGGGACAGGGGTA. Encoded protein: CASSLAEGTGV. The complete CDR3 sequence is CASSLAEGTGVAFF.

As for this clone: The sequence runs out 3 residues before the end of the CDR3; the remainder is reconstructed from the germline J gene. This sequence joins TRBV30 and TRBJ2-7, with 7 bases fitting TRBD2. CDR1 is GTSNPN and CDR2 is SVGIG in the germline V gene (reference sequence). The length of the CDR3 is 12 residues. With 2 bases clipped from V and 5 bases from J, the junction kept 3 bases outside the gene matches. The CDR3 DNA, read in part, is TGTGCCTGGAGTAGGGGAGGGCACGAG. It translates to CAWSRGGHE. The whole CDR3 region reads CAWSRGGHEQYF.

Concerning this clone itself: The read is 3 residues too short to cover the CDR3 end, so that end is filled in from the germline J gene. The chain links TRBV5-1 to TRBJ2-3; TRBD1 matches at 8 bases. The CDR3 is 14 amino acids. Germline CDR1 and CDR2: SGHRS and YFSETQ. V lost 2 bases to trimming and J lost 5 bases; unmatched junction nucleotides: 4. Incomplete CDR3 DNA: TGCGCCAGCAGCTTACAGGGGGTTGGAGATACG. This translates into CASSLQGVGDT. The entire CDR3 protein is CASSLQGVGDTQYF.

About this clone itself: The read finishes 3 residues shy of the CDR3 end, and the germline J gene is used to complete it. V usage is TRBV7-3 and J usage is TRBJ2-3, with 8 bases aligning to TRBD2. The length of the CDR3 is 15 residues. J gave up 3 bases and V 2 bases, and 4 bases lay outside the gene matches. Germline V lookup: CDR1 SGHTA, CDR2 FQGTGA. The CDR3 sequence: CASSLGAGGTDTQYF. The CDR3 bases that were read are TGTGCCAGCAGCTTAGGTGCGGGGGGTACAGATACG.